The 14 T cell receptor beta chains listed next were all sequenced from one sample in a study of T cell responses to AZD1222 COVID-19 vaccine. Using immunoSEQ multiplex PCR, the repertoire was profiled, and TCRdb retains in-frame clones only, with some absent. Of some 150,000 clones detected, 85% to 90% appear once; the ten largest clones hold 1.5% to 2%. Sequenced material: peripheral blood, taken on day 0 of AZD1222 vaccination. These TCRs come from an adult in good health.

The chain has TRBV4-2 and TRBJ2-3, with 10 bases that match TRBD2. The CDR3 spans 17 residues. The germline V gene encodes CDR1 LGHNA and CDR2 YNFKEQ. Unmatched junction bases numbered 10, after V lost 5 bases and J lost 2 bases. This CDR3 reads CASSETLAGGFTDTQYF. In DNA form, the CDR3 reads TGTGCCAGCAGCGAGACCTTAGCGGGGGGTTTCACAGATACGCAGTATTTT.

V gene TRBV30 combines with J gene TRBJ1-2; 9 positions agree with TRBD1. Germline V gene data show CDR1 as GTSNPN and CDR2 as SVGIG (reference sequence). CDR3 length: 16 amino acids. The ends lost 7 bases at V and 5 bases at J; junction bases unmatched: 17. The CDR3 coding sequence is TGTGCCTACCTGCCGGGACAGGGTGGGTTTGGGTATGGCTACACCTTC. It is translated as CAYLPGQGGFGYGYTF.

This rearrangement joins TRBV7-8 to TRBJ1-3; tentative D call: TRBD1 (6 bases). Trimming shortened V by 5 bases and J by 4 bases, and 12 bases separated the two germline ends. The CDR3 has 14 amino acids. Germline CDR1 and CDR2: SGHVS and FQNEAQ. CDR3 nucleotide sequence: TGTGCCAGCAGCCAGGACAGTTGGGGAAACACCATATATTTT. Amino acid sequence: CASSQDSWGNTIYF.

The chain carries TRBV6-5 and TRBJ2-7; D gene uncertain. Germline CDR1 MNHEY, CDR2 SVGAGI. Trimming took 2 bases from V and 4 from J, leaving 12 bases between them. CDR3 length: 14 amino acids. CDR3 region: CASSYQSLAYEQYF. In DNA, the CDR3 is TGTGCCAGCAGTTACCAATCTCTTGCTTACGAGCAGTACTTC.

The genes are TRBV3-1 (or the pseudogene TRBV3-2) and TRBJ1-4, with TRBD1 identical over 8 bases. Germline assignment: CDR1 LGHDT and CDR2 YNNKEL (reference sequence). This CDR3 spans 18 amino acids. V gave up 3 bases and J gave up 0 bases; unmatched junction bases: 9. CDR3 amino acids: CASSHSQGAGSTNEKLFF. CDR3 DNA sequence: TGTGCCAGCAGCCATTCCCAGGGGGCGGGCTCAACTAATGAAAAACTGTTTTTT.

The chain employs TRBV7-3 and TRBJ2-2, with 8 bases identical to TRBD1. V shed 5 bases, J shed 4 bases, and the junction held 6 bases outside the gene matches. Per the germline V gene, CDR1 is SGHTA and CDR2 is FQGTGA. The length of the CDR3 is 15 residues. The CDR3 DNA reads TGTGCCAGCAGCCCCCAGGGGGCGGGCACCGGGGAGCTGTTTTTT. Translating gives CASSPQGAGTGELFF.

CDR3 region: CASKSGAAGQPQHF. CDR3 in DNA: TGTGCCAGTAAATCCGGGGCGGCGGGACAGCCCCAGCATTTT. V and J are TRBV19 and TRBJ1-5; maybe TRBD1 (5 bases). The V gene lost 7 bases and the J gene lost 7 bases, with 17 bases spanning the gap. Per germline, CDR1 LNHDA and CDR2 SQIVND (reference sequence). The CDR3 is made up of 14 amino acids. Full variable domain (missing parts from reference TRBV19 and TRBJ1-5): DGGITQSPKYLFRKEGQNVTLSCEQNLNHDAMYWYRQDPGQGLRLIYYSQIVNDFQKGDIAEGYSVSREKKESFPLTVTSAQKNPTAFYLCASKSGAAGQPQHFGDGTRLSIL.

This clone was found a few times. The rearrangement uses TRBV7-2 and TRBJ2-6; no clear D gene. Trimming took off 5 bases at V and 3 bases at J, with 8 bases between the two ends. CDR1 SGHTA and CDR2 FQGNSA come from the germline V gene. The CDR3 has 14 residues. CDR3 protein: CASSASDGANVLTF. Written as DNA, the CDR3 is TGTGCCAGCAGCGCAAGTGATGGGGCCAACGTCCTGACTTTC.

This chain uses TRBV9 with TRBJ2-7, with unresolved D. The V and J ends lost 0 bases and 4 bases respectively, with 11 bases between them. Germline V gene lookup returns CDR1 SGDLS and CDR2 YYNGEE. The CDR3 extends over 14 amino acids. DNA for the CDR3: TGTGCCAGCAGCGTAGCGGGCCGTACGTACGAGCAGTACTTC. This encodes CASSVAGRTYEQYF.

The chain couples TRBV6-5 to TRBJ2-1, with 10 bases that match TRBD2. CDR3 size: 16 residues. With V trimmed by 2 bases and J by 7 bases, 8 bases remained unmatched. The V gene's germline CDR1 is MNHEY and CDR2 SVGAGI. CDR3 DNA sequence: TGTGCCAGCAGTTACCCCGTGAGCGGGGGGGCAAATGAGCAGTTCTTC. Translated, it gives CASSYPVSGGANEQFF.

The V and J genes are TRBV10-3 and TRBJ2-1, with 11 bases lining up with TRBD2. The CDR3 loop spans 16 amino acids. V gave up 4 bases and J gave up 1 base; unmatched junction bases: 3. Germline assignment: CDR1 ENHRY and CDR2 SYGVKD. CDR3 amino acids: CAISGLAGKSYNEQFF. CDR3 bases: TGTGCCATCAGTGGACTAGCGGGAAAATCCTACAATGAGCAGTTCTTC.

The chain couples TRBV10-3 to TRBJ1-1, with D uncertain. V was cut by 5 bases and J by 0 bases, with 10 bases left in between. The CDR3 sequence is 14 residues long. From germline, CDR1 is ENHRY and CDR2 SYGVKD. CDR3: CAISPREVNTEAFF. The CDR3 nucleotides read TGTGCCATCAGTCCTAGGGAAGTGAACACTGAAGCTTTCTTT.

The chain links TRBV3-1 (or the pseudogene TRBV3-2) to TRBJ1-2, with unresolved D. Germline CDR1 reads LGHDT; CDR2 reads YNNKEL (reference sequence). The CDR3 runs to 12 residues. Trimming cost V 4 bases and J 8 bases, with 11 bases left between them. As DNA, the CDR3 is TGTGCCAGCAGCCGCGGACCGGGAGGCTACACCTTC. Translating it yields CASSRGPGGYTF.

The J gene is TRBJ1-4, the V gene TRBV7-9, with 7 bases identical to TRBD1. Germline assignment: CDR1 SEHNR and CDR2 FQNEAQ (reference sequence). The J segment lost 6 bases and the V segment lost 5 bases, leaving 9 bases of the junction unmatched. The CDR3 consists of 15 residues. CDR3 DNA sequence: TGTGCCAGCAGCCCCTCGGGACAGATACATGAAAAACTGTTTTTT. Protein sequence: CASSPSGQIHEKLFF.